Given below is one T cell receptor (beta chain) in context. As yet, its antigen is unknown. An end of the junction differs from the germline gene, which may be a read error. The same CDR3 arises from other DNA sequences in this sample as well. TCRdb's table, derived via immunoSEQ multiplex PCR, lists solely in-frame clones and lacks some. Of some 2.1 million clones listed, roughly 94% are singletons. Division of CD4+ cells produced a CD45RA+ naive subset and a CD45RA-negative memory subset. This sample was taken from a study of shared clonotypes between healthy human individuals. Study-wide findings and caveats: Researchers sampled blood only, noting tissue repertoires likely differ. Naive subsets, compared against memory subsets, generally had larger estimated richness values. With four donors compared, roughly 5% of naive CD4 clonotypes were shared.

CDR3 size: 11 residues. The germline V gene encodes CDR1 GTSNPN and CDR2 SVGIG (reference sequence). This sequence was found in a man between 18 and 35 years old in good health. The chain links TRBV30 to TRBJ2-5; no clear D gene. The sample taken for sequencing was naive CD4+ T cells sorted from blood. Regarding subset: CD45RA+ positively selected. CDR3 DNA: TGTGCTTGGAGTCCACAAGAGACCCAGTACTTC. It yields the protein CAWSPQETQYF.